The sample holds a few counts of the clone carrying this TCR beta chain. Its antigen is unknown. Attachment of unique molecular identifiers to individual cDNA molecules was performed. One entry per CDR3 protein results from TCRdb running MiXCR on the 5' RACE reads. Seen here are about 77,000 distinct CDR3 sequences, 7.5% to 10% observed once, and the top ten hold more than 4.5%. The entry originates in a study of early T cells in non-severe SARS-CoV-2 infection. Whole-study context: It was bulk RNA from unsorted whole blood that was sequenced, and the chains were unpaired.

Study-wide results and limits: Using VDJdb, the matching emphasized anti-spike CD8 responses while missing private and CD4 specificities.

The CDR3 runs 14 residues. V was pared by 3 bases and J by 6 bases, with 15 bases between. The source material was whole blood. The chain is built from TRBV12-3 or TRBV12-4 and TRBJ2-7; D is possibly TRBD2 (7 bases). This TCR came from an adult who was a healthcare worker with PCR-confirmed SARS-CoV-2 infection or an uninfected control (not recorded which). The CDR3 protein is CASSLGARGAEQYF. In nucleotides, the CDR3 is TGTGCCAGCAGTTTGGGGGCTCGGGGGGCCGAGCAGTACTTC.